The 4 T cell receptor beta chains listed next were all sequenced from one sample in a study of beta chain features in type 1 diabetes. Findings and limits, study-wide: There was a moderate but significant shortening of TCRB CDR3s in all four CD4+ subsets of Type 1 diabetes patients.

What these receptors recognize is not known. Expressed TCRB transcripts were sequenced because the entire RNA isolate underwent reverse transcription. Profiling relied on immunoSEQ multiplex PCR, and the TCRdb table lists in-frame clones only, not all of them. The sample has 160,000 or so clones; 63% are singletons. Sequencing was done on a sample of naive CD4+ T cells from blood. These receptors came from a man aged 25 to 45 with type 1 diabetes.

The CDR3, as DNA: TGTGCCAGCAGCTTGGGACAGTCTAATGAAAAACTGTTTTTT. Its translation is CASSLGQSNEKLFF. The chain carries TRBV7-9 and TRBJ1-4; 7 nucleotides line up with TRBD1. After removal of 3 bases from V and 3 bases from J, the junction contained 1 base not matched to a gene. Germline V gives CDR1 SEHNR, CDR2 FQNEAQ (reference sequence). The CDR3 length is 14 residues.

This sequence joins TRBV2 and TRBJ2-3; unclear D gene. Trimming took off 8 bases at V and 2 bases at J, with 14 bases between the two ends. This CDR3 has 14 residues. In germline, CDR1 is SNHLY, CDR2 FYNNEI. The CDR3 loop reads CASPSTRHTDTQYF. In nucleotides, the CDR3 is TGTGCCAGCCCCTCTACGCGGCACACAGATACGCAGTATTTT.

This sequence joins TRBV25-1 and TRBJ2-5; D gene unclear. CDR1 and CDR2 (germline): MGHDK, SYGVNS. The CDR3 has 12 residues. Trimming left V 7 bases short and J 2 bases short, with 8 bases between. CDR3 sequence: CASIGRQETQYF. The CDR3 bases are TGTGCCAGCATAGGACGGCAAGAGACCCAGTACTTC.

V gene TRBV20-1 combines with J gene TRBJ2-5; D possibly corresponds to TRBD2 (5 bases). Germline V lookup: CDR1 DFQATT, CDR2 SNEGSKA (reference sequence). The V end was cut by 3 bases, the J end by 9 bases, with 11 bases between. The CDR3 runs 11 residues. The DNA of the CDR3 is TGCAGTGCTAGTAGCGTGGTAGCCCAGTACTTC. This gives the protein CSASSVVAQYF.